The T cell receptor beta chain under discussion was sequenced for a study of T cell responses to AZD1222 COVID-19 vaccine (dated by TCRdb to 2020 to 2023). The study in broad terms: AZD1222 recipients whose second dose came at about 4 weeks and those whose second dose came at about 12 weeks were combined into one group, since spike-specific TCR depth and breadth did not differ between the two schedules. TCR sequencing covered some 240 trial participants: nearly 210 given two doses of AZD1222 and approximately 26 given two doses of MenACWY control vaccine. Enrollment into the trials was organized by age into subgroups of 18-55, 56-69 and 70-plus years, and those subgroups contained roughly 140, 27 and 60 TCR-sequenced participants, respectively.

The germline V gene provides CDR1 MNHEY and CDR2 SVGAGI. The CDR3 runs 16 amino acids, cysteine and phenylalanine included. Only the CDR3 DNA is retained, 48 bases long and in frame from the first base. Relative to germline, V is 0 bases shorter and J is 10 bases shorter, with 19 bases between their ends. The CDR3 regions of human TCRbeta chains were analyzed by immunosequencing. Turning to the authors' computational methods: TCRs in the repertoires were compared against a reference library of SARS-CoV-2-specific TCRs that had been generated with the MIRA antigen-specificity platform. Breadth was defined as the fraction of unique TCRs that were SARS-CoV-2-associated, and depth was defined as the fraction of total T cells that were SARS-CoV-2-associated. Each spike-specific TCR was assigned to its reactive spike region and to a CD4 or CD8 class using the MIRA data. Log10-transformed breadth and depth values were compared by one-way ANOVA with Sidak's multiple comparisons tests. The table comes from immuneACCESS by way of TCRdb, which keeps in-frame sequences with V and J called. Part of the clones is missing from these tables; in studies checked, under half for an unresolved V gene and the rest for unknown reasons. The DNA was the basis for D and trimming; V, J and clone size are from that table. For this sample there are some 130,000 clones; less than 90% appear just once. The ten top clones hold roughly 2.3% of the sample.

The sample's time point label, decoded: baseline before first vaccination. Samples from vaccinated people were obtained from the UK trials COV001 and COV002, which included a single-blind randomized controlled phase 2/3 trial of AZD1222 (ChAdOx1 nCoV-19) in healthy adults. Trial participant PBMC samples were collected at day 0 and day 28 after the second dose for TCRbeta chain sequencing. With regard to this clone: The target of this receptor is not known. Base qualities are not recorded, but no much larger clone differs from it by a single base.

What the authors observed across the whole study: Reportedly, almost half of the unique spike-specific TCRs recognized epitopes lying outside the regions that are mutated in the B.1.351 and B.1.1.7 variants. Only five or six AZD1222 recipients were SARS-CoV-2 seropositive at baseline, limiting conclusions about previously exposed vaccinees. Participants were mostly white British and included more females than males, and it was suggested by the authors that clonal diversity may have been underestimated. The vaccine-associated CD4 TCRs covered the entire spike protein, and the dominant responses fell in regions 160-218 and 743-854. In the small 56-69-year group, the increase in depth fell short of significance, most likely because of low power. Because no day 14 peak-response samples were available, the repertoires could be characterized only after the peak T cell response. A significant rise in spike-specific TCR breadth and depth was observed after two AZD1222 doses relative to day 0 and relative to MenACWY recipients.

The source was peripheral blood, collected on day 0 of AZD1222 vaccination. The TCR comes from an adult in good health. The chain is assembled from TRBV6-5 and TRBJ2-1; the D segment cannot be called with confidence. CDR3 loop: CASSYSMSELSPEQFF. DNA sequence: TGTGCCAGCAGTTACTCGATGAGTGAGTTGAGCCCCGAGCAGTTCTTC.